A selection of T cell receptor beta chains follows, all from one sample in a study of OX40 agonist ivuxolimab in advanced cancers. TCRdb keeps only in-frame clones here, not all; method: immunoSEQ multiplex PCR. The sample consists of approximately 74,000 clones, 75% to 95% of them appearing once. The sequenced sample was CD4+ or CD8+ T cells sorted from blood, obtained in a trial of the OX40 agonist ivuxolimab. The receptors stem from an adult with an advanced solid tumor such as melanoma, head and neck, liver or kidney cancer. CDR3s include the opening cysteine and the closing phenylalanine or tryptophan. The order of the fields is clone size, J gene, D gene, V gene, CDR3 DNA, CDR3 protein. D genes are given only for firm matches. The size field is filled for only some rows; it gives once, few, many or a size class.

abundance: NA
j_gene: TRBJ1-1
d_gene: NA
v_gene: TRBV27
CDR3nt: TGTGCCAGCAGTCGGCAAGGGGAAGGGGCTGAAGCTTTCTTT
CDR3aa: CASSRQGEGAEAFF

abundance: NA
j_gene: TRBJ2-4
d_gene: NA
v_gene: TRBV7-9
CDR3nt: TGTGCCAGCAGCTCGGGTCCGTACGAAAACATTCAGTACTTC
CDR3aa: CASSSGPYENIQYF

abundance: NA
j_gene: TRBJ1-5
d_gene: NA
v_gene: TRBV19
CDR3nt: TGTGCCAGTAGTATAGGCCGAGGAGGGCTCCAGCATTTT
CDR3aa: CASSIGRGGLQHF

abundance: NA
j_gene: TRBJ2-7
d_gene: NA
v_gene: TRBV7-2
CDR3nt: TGTGCCAGCAGCTTGCCAGGCTACGAGCAGTACTTC
CDR3aa: CASSLPGYEQYF

abundance: NA
j_gene: TRBJ2-6
d_gene: TRBD1
v_gene: TRBV6-5
CDR3nt: TGTGCCAGCAGTTACACGACAGGGGCTGGGGCCAACGTCCTGACTTTC
CDR3aa: CASSYTTGAGANVLTF

abundance: few
j_gene: TRBJ1-5
d_gene: NA
v_gene: TRBV9
CDR3nt: TGTGCCAGCAGTAAAGACAGTTCGAGCAATCAGCCCCAGCATTTT
CDR3aa: CASSKDSSSNQPQHF

abundance: NA
j_gene: TRBJ2-7
d_gene: NA
v_gene: TRBV5-5
CDR3nt: TGTGCCAGCAGCTTTGGCCCCGGCTCCTACGAGCAGTACTTC
CDR3aa: CASSFGPGSYEQYF

abundance: NA
j_gene: TRBJ2-5
d_gene: NA
v_gene: TRBV27
CDR3nt: TGTGCCAGCAGTTTATCGGGAGAGACCCAGTACTTC
CDR3aa: CASSLSGETQYF

abundance: NA
j_gene: TRBJ2-7
d_gene: TRBD1
v_gene: TRBV6-5
CDR3nt: TGTGCCAGCAGAACCGGGACAGGAACCTACGAGCAGTACTTC
CDR3aa: CASRTGTGTYEQYF

abundance: once
j_gene: TRBJ1-1
d_gene: NA
v_gene: TRBV19
CDR3nt: TGTGCCAGTAGTATAGGGGGAATCATGAACACTGAAGCTTTCTTT
CDR3aa: CASSIGGIMNTEAFF

abundance: NA
j_gene: TRBJ2-1
d_gene: TRBD1
v_gene: TRBV5-1
CDR3nt: TGCGCCAGCAGCGTTGGGACAGGCTCCTACAATGAGCAGTTCTTC
CDR3aa: CASSVGTGSYNEQFF

abundance: once
j_gene: TRBJ2-7
d_gene: TRBD2
v_gene: TRBV4-2
CDR3nt: TGTGCCAGCACCTCTAGCGGGAGTTCAAACGAGCAGTACTTC
CDR3aa: CASTSSGSSNEQYF

abundance: NA
j_gene: TRBJ1-3
d_gene: TRBD1
v_gene: TRBV19
CDR3nt: TGTGCCAGTAGTCCCACAGGGGGGACTGGAAACACCATATATTTT
CDR3aa: CASSPTGGTGNTIYF

abundance: NA
j_gene: TRBJ1-5
d_gene: NA
v_gene: TRBV18
CDR3nt: TGTGCCAGCTCACCATTCGACATGGATCAGCCCCAGCATTTT
CDR3aa: CASSPFDMDQPQHF